Listed below are T cell receptor beta chains from one sample, sequenced in a study of shared clonotypes between healthy human individuals. Generated by immunoSEQ multiplex PCR, the TCRdb table keeps only in-frame clones and is missing some. The sample contains hundreds of thousands of clones, roughly 98% of which appear only once. Specimen: naive CD8+ T cells sorted from blood. The receptors originated from a man under 40 in good health. CDR3s include the opening cysteine and the closing phenylalanine or tryptophan. The D gene is left open where the match is weak. For some rows the clone size is stated as once, few or many, or as a class when expanded; others skip it.

size: NA; D: NA; J: TRBJ1-2; V: TRBV18; CDR3: CASSPPLGQPPNYGYTF; DNA: TGTGCCAGCTCACCACCCCTCGGACAGCCGCCTAACTATGGCTACACCTTC
size: NA; D: NA; J: TRBJ2-7; V: TRBV7-9; CDR3: CASSLYGGAGYEQYF; DNA: TGTGCCAGCAGCCTTTACGGGGGCGCCGGTTACGAGCAGTACTTC
size: NA; D: TRBD2; J: TRBJ2-5; V: TRBV28; CDR3: CASSLGLAFQETQYF; DNA: TGTGCCAGCAGTTTGGGACTAGCGTTCCAAGAGACCCAGTACTTC
size: NA; D: NA; J: TRBJ2-7; V: TRBV27; CDR3: CASSLRQGGYEQYF; DNA: TGTGCCAGCAGTTTACGACAGGGAGGCTACGAGCAGTACTTC
size: once; D: NA; J: TRBJ2-5; V: TRBV11-2; CDR3: CASSPGALSQYF; DNA: TGTGCCAGCAGCCCCGGGGCCCTTTCCCAGTACTTC
size: once; D: NA; J: TRBJ2-1; V: TRBV30; CDR3: CAWSVQGDNEQFF; DNA: TGTGCCTGGAGTGTACAGGGCGACAATGAGCAGTTCTTC
size: NA; D: NA; J: TRBJ2-7; V: TRBV7-2; CDR3: CASSLAGGEYEQYF; DNA: TGTGCCAGCAGCTTAGCGGGGGGCGAATACGAGCAGTACTTC
size: NA; D: NA; J: TRBJ2-7; V: TRBV9; CDR3: CASSVGGDEQYF; DNA: TGTGCCAGCAGCGTAGGAGGGGACGAGCAGTACTTC
size: NA; D: NA; J: TRBJ1-2; V: TRBV5-1; CDR3: CASSLEDSYGYTF; DNA: TGCGCCAGCAGCTTGGAGGACAGCTATGGCTACACCTTC
size: NA; D: NA; J: TRBJ2-7; V: TRBV13; CDR3: CASSPGSGSYEQYF; DNA: TGTGCCAGCAGCCCAGGGAGTGGCTCCTACGAGCAGTACTTC
size: NA; D: TRBD1; J: TRBJ2-1; V: TRBV7-7; CDR3: CASSLGTQGWGDEQFF; DNA: TGTGCCAGCAGCTTAGGAACACAGGGGTGGGGCGATGAGCAGTTCTTC
size: NA; D: NA; J: TRBJ2-2; V: TRBV4-1; CDR3: CASSERSTGELFF; DNA: TGCGCCAGCAGCGAAAGGTCGACCGGGGAGCTGTTTTTT
size: NA; D: TRBD2; J: TRBJ2-1; V: TRBV7-9; CDR3: CASSLAPSGAADEQFF; DNA: TGTGCCAGCAGCTTAGCCCCTAGCGGGGCCGCGGATGAGCAGTTCTTC
size: NA; D: TRBD1; J: TRBJ2-7; V: TRBV11-2; CDR3: CASSSTGTGQYEQYF; DNA: TGTGCCAGCAGCTCAACCGGGACAGGGCAGTACGAGCAGTACTTC
size: NA; D: TRBD2; J: TRBJ2-3; V: TRBV28; CDR3: CASSLWEGGSADTQYF; DNA: TGTGCCAGCAGTTTATGGGAGGGAGGGTCCGCAGATACGCAGTATTTT
size: NA; D: TRBD1; J: TRBJ1-5; V: TRBV7-2; CDR3: CASSLEGANSNQPQHF; DNA: TGTGCCAGCAGCTTAGAGGGGGCTAATAGCAATCAGCCCCAGCATTTT
size: once; D: NA; J: TRBJ2-3; V: TRBV11-2; CDR3: CASSLELPDTQYF; DNA: TGTGCCAGCAGCTTAGAACTACCAGATACGCAGTATTTT
size: NA; D: TRBD1; J: TRBJ2-7; V: TRBV11-2; CDR3: CASSLRDRGYEQYF; DNA: TGTGCCAGCAGCTTAAGGGACAGGGGCTACGAGCAGTACTTC
size: NA; D: NA; J: TRBJ2-1; V: TRBV27; CDR3: CASSLLAGGNEQFF; DNA: TGTGCCAGCAGTTTACTAGCTGGGGGCAATGAGCAGTTCTTC
size: NA; D: TRBD1; J: TRBJ2-7; V: TRBV7-6; CDR3: CASSTSGGSYEQYF; DNA: TGTGCCAGCAGCACCTCAGGGGGCTCCTACGAGCAGTACTTC
size: NA; D: NA; J: TRBJ1-2; V: TRBV7-8; CDR3: CASSLPDRPYGYTF; DNA: TGTGCCAGCAGCTTACCCGACCGACCGTATGGCTACACCTTC
size: NA; D: TRBD1; J: TRBJ2-5; V: TRBV6-1; CDR3: CASGTGDLQETQYF; DNA: TGTGCCAGCGGGACAGGGGACCTCCAAGAGACCCAGTACTTC
size: NA; D: TRBD1; J: TRBJ2-7; V: TRBV13; CDR3: CASSPRLGTGSYEQYF; DNA: TGTGCCAGCAGCCCACGCCTTGGGACAGGAAGCTACGAGCAGTACTTC
size: NA; D: NA; J: TRBJ1-1; V: TRBV6-5; CDR3: CASSYGRGVEAFF; DNA: TGTGCCAGCAGTTACGGAAGGGGAGTAGAAGCTTTCTTT
size: NA; D: TRBD1; J: TRBJ2-7; V: TRBV5-4; CDR3: CASSQYYLEQGSSYEQYF; DNA: TGTGCCAGCAGCCAGTACTACTTGGAACAGGGGAGCTCCTACGAGCAGTACTTC
size: NA; D: TRBD1; J: TRBJ2-2; V: TRBV29-1; CDR3: CSVEVGGTANTGELFF; DNA: TGCAGCGTTGAGGTAGGGGGCACCGCGAACACCGGGGAGCTGTTTTTT
size: NA; D: NA; J: TRBJ2-7; V: TRBV2; CDR3: CASSYPQYF; DNA: TGTGCCAGCAGTTATCCCCAGTACTTC
size: NA; D: NA; J: TRBJ2-5; V: TRBV15; CDR3: CATSRDQNGETQYF; DNA: TGTGCCACCAGCAGAGATCAAAATGGAGAGACCCAGTACTTC
size: NA; D: NA; J: TRBJ2-3; V: TRBV6-6; CDR3: CASDPREGLLDTQYF; DNA: TGTGCCAGCGACCCCCGGGAAGGGTTATTGGATACGCAGTATTTT
size: NA; D: NA; J: TRBJ2-7; V: TRBV5-5; CDR3: CASSVRTGLYEQYF; DNA: TGTGCCAGCAGCGTGAGGACTGGGCTCTACGAGCAGTACTTC
size: NA; D: NA; J: TRBJ2-6; V: TRBV21-1; CDR3: CASSKPMVQGKGRSGANVLTF; DNA: TGTGCCAGCAGCAAACCCATGGTCCAGGGTAAGGGTCGCTCTGGGGCCAACGTCCTGACTTTC
size: NA; D: TRBD1; J: TRBJ1-5; V: TRBV28; CDR3: CASSRQGSFGNQPQHF; DNA: TGTGCCAGCAGCCGACAGGGGAGTTTCGGCAATCAGCCCCAGCATTTT
size: NA; D: TRBD2; J: TRBJ2-1; V: TRBV7-9; CDR3: CASSHGASGANYNEQFF; DNA: TGTGCCAGCAGCCATGGGGCTAGCGGGGCGAATTACAATGAGCAGTTCTTC
size: NA; D: TRBD2; J: TRBJ2-1; V: TRBV9; CDR3: CASSVVGSGRAGGNEQFF; DNA: TGTGCCAGCAGCGTAGTGGGTAGCGGGAGGGCCGGGGGGAATGAGCAGTTCTTC
size: NA; D: TRBD2; J: TRBJ2-7; V: TRBV29-1; CDR3: CSVLGTSGRPYEQYF; DNA: TGCAGCGTTCTGGGGACTAGCGGGCGTCCCTACGAGCAGTACTTC
size: NA; D: NA; J: TRBJ2-1; V: TRBV7-2; CDR3: CASSLRVSYNEQFF; DNA: TGTGCCAGCAGCTTGAGGGTATCCTACAATGAGCAGTTCTTC
size: NA; D: NA; J: TRBJ2-5; V: TRBV7-6; CDR3: CASSLGEETQYF; DNA: TGTGCCAGCAGCTTAGGCGAAGAGACCCAGTACTTC
size: NA; D: NA; J: TRBJ1-4; V: TRBV28; CDR3: CASSLEVAEKLFF; DNA: TGTGCCAGCAGTTTGGAGGTTGCCGAAAAACTGTTTTTT
size: NA; D: NA; J: TRBJ1-1; V: TRBV9; CDR3: CASSEGPEEAFF; DNA: TGTGCCAGCAGCGAGGGGCCCGAGGAAGCTTTCTTT
size: NA; D: NA; J: TRBJ2-3; V: TRBV27; CDR3: CASLRGDTQYF; DNA: TGTGCCAGCTTACGGGGGGATACGCAGTATTTT
size: NA; D: TRBD1; J: TRBJ2-1; V: TRBV29-1; CDR3: CSGGGTGVYNEQFF; DNA: TGCAGCGGGGGTGGGACAGGGGTCTACAATGAGCAGTTCTTC
size: NA; D: NA; J: TRBJ1-2; V: TRBV10-3; CDR3: CAIEYNPGYGYTF; DNA: TGTGCCATCGAATACAACCCCGGCTATGGCTACACCTTC
size: NA; D: TRBD1; J: TRBJ2-7; V: TRBV28; CDR3: CASNTGTGRHEQYF; DNA: TGTGCCAGCAACACCGGGACAGGCAGACACGAGCAGTACTTC
size: NA; D: NA; J: TRBJ1-1; V: TRBV9; CDR3: CASTPVPDRAFF; DNA: TGTGCCAGCACTCCGGTTCCGGACAGAGCTTTCTTT
size: NA; D: TRBD1; J: TRBJ1-5; V: TRBV9; CDR3: CASSVGQGGDQPQHF; DNA: TGTGCCAGCAGCGTGGGACAGGGGGGGGATCAGCCCCAGCATTTT
size: NA; D: TRBD2; J: TRBJ2-1; V: TRBV9; CDR3: CASSRTPGLANHNEQFF; DNA: TGTGCCAGCAGCCGCACCCCGGGACTAGCTAACCACAATGAGCAGTTCTTC
size: few; D: NA; J: TRBJ2-7; V: TRBV5-4; CDR3: CASSSGSSYEQYF; DNA: TGTGCCAGCAGCTCAGGAAGCTCCTACGAGCAGTACTTC
size: NA; D: TRBD2; J: TRBJ2-3; V: TRBV28; CDR3: CASSFLRPRESDTQYF; DNA: TGTGCCAGCAGTTTCCTCCGCCCGCGGGAGTCAGATACGCAGTATTTT
size: NA; D: NA; J: TRBJ1-1; V: TRBV19; CDR3: CASSPDMGANTEAFF; DNA: TGTGCCAGTAGTCCAGACATGGGAGCGAACACTGAAGCTTTCTTT
size: once; D: TRBD2; J: TRBJ2-7; V: TRBV7-9; CDR3: CASSTWTALIAGGLVEQYF; DNA: TGTGCCAGCAGCACTTGGACAGCCCTAATAGCGGGAGGACTGGTCGAGCAGTACTTC
size: NA; D: NA; J: TRBJ2-1; V: TRBV9; CDR3: CASSVSGASYNEQFF; DNA: TGTGCCAGCAGCGTTTCGGGCGCCTCCTACAATGAGCAGTTCTTC
size: once; D: TRBD1; J: TRBJ2-3; V: TRBV7-7; CDR3: CASSMDRGTDTQYF; DNA: TGTGCTAGCAGCATGGACAGGGGAACAGATACGCAGTATTTT
size: NA; D: NA; J: TRBJ1-2; V: TRBV27; CDR3: CASSLSAGVSYGYTF; DNA: TGTGCCAGCAGTTTATCTGCAGGGGTATCCTATGGCTACACCTTC
size: NA; D: NA; J: TRBJ1-5; V: TRBV4-1; CDR3: CASSQVTGSGGNQPQHF; DNA: TGCGCCAGCAGCCAAGTGACCGGGAGTGGCGGCAATCAGCCCCAGCATTTT
size: NA; D: TRBD1; J: TRBJ1-5; V: TRBV18; CDR3: CASSPGQGAEYSNQPQHF; DNA: TGTGCCAGCTCACCCGGACAGGGGGCTGAATATAGCAATCAGCCCCAGCATTTT
size: NA; D: TRBD1; J: TRBJ2-1; V: TRBV9; CDR3: CASSDPSGTAFSYNEQFF; DNA: TGTGCCAGCAGCGATCCTTCCGGGACAGCCTTCTCCTACAATGAGCAGTTCTTC
size: NA; D: NA; J: TRBJ1-4; V: TRBV18; CDR3: CASSPSTSTNEKLFF; DNA: TGTGCCAGCTCACCATCGACTTCAACTAATGAAAAACTGTTTTTT
size: NA; D: TRBD2; J: TRBJ2-1; V: TRBV13; CDR3: CASSSRLAGVLSEQFF; DNA: TGTGCCAGCAGCTCGAGACTAGCGGGAGTGCTGTCGGAGCAGTTCTTC
size: NA; D: TRBD2; J: TRBJ2-3; V: TRBV9; CDR3: CASSVMAGGPDTQYF; DNA: TGTGCCAGCAGCGTTATGGCGGGAGGGCCAGATACGCAGTATTTT
size: NA; D: TRBD1; J: TRBJ1-4; V: TRBV2; CDR3: CASSEWPGQEEKLFF; DNA: TGTGCCAGCAGTGAATGGCCGGGACAGGAAGAAAAACTGTTTTTT